A single sample is the source of the 29 T cell receptor beta chains below, sequenced in a study of blood T cell repertoires in COVID-19. Method: immunoSEQ multiplex PCR; TCRdb's copy keeps in-frame clones and lacks some. Of nearly 350,000 clones detected, 80% to 90% appear once; the ten largest clones hold over 6%. The sequenced sample was peripheral blood. These receptors came from a woman aged 50 to 65 with COVID-19, enrolled during active disease.

The chain carries TRBV19 and TRBJ2-1; 10 bases agree with TRBD2. There are 15 residues in the CDR3. Germline loops: CDR1 LNHDA, CDR2 SQIVND (reference sequence). The V gene end was trimmed by 7 bases and the J gene end by 8 bases; junction bases not matched to a gene: 11. CDR3 loop: CASTSGLAIVDEQFF. The DNA for the CDR3 is TGTGCCAGTACCTCGGGACTAGCGATAGTCGATGAGCAGTTCTTC.

The V call is TRBV30, the J call TRBJ1-1, with 9 bases lining up with TRBD1. Trimming at V came to 1 base and at J to 0 bases, leaving 0 bases not matched to a gene. The CDR3 runs 14 residues. The germline V gene encodes CDR1 GTSNPN and CDR2 SVGIG (reference sequence). The CDR3 nucleotides are TGTGCCTGGAGTGGGACAGGGGTGAACACTGAAGCTTTCTTT. It specifies CAWSGTGVNTEAFF.

The chain couples TRBV4-1 to TRBJ1-4; D possibly corresponds to TRBD1 (5 bases). V lost 1 base to trimming and J lost 0 bases, with 15 bases between them. Germline V gene data show CDR1 as MGHRA and CDR2 as YSYEKL. This CDR3 spans 18 amino acids. CDR3 in amino acids: CASSQGMTADATNEKLFF. DNA for the CDR3: TGCGCCAGCAGCCAAGGAATGACAGCCGATGCAACTAATGAAAAACTGTTTTTT.

This sequence joins TRBV12-5 and TRBJ2-3, with 11 bases aligning to TRBD1. From germline, CDR1 is LGHNT and CDR2 FRNRAP. The junction had 8 bases not matched to a gene; V was cut back by 3 bases and J by 6 bases. The CDR3 contains 16 residues. The CDR3 DNA sequence: TGTGCTAGTGGTTTCCCTGGGACAGGGGGTTGGGATACGCAGTATTTT. It is translated as CASGFPGTGGWDTQYF.

For this clone: Germline is not matched at one junction end, which may reflect a read error. The chain is built from TRBV7-7 and TRBJ2-1; D possibly corresponds to TRBD1 (6 bases). CDR3 length: 13 residues. The germline gives CDR1 SSHAT, CDR2 FNYEAQ (reference sequence). CDR3 residues: CASSAGQYNEQFF. As DNA, the CDR3 is TGTGCTAGCAGCGCCGGACAGTACAATGAGCAGTTCTTC. The full variable domain, in which reference TRBV7-7 and TRBJ2-1 provide the parts outside the CDR3, is GAGVSQSPRYKVTKRGQDVTLRCDPISSHATLYWYQQALGQGPEFLTYFNYEAQPDKSGLPSDRFSAERPEGSISTLTIQRTEQRDSAMYRCASSAGQYNEQFFGPGTRLTVL.

The chain couples TRBV30 to TRBJ1-2; 10 bases align to TRBD1. The V and J ends lost 5 bases and 8 bases, in that order; junction bases with no gene match: 14. This CDR3 spans 15 amino acids. Germline V lookup: CDR1 GTSNPN, CDR2 SVGIG (reference sequence). The CDR3, as DNA: TGTGCCTGGCATGACCGGGACAGGGGCTTAGGGGGCTACACCTTC. Encoded protein: CAWHDRDRGLGGYTF.

The chain links TRBV10-1 to TRBJ2-5; TRBD1 might be the D (6 bases). The V gene's germline CDR1 is WNHNN and CDR2 SYGVQD (reference sequence). There are 13 residues in the CDR3. V lost 3 bases and J 3 bases, leaving 8 bases between the germline ends. In DNA, the CDR3 is TGCGCCAGCAGTGACGGACAGAAAGAGACCCAGTACTTC. This encodes CASSDGQKETQYF.

The rearrangement links TRBV7-2 to TRBJ1-1, with D possibly TRBD1 on 6 matching bases. The germline V gene encodes CDR1 SGHTA and CDR2 FQGNSA. The germline V and J ends were trimmed by 7 bases and 4 bases, with 19 bases remaining between them. The CDR3 contains 15 residues. The CDR3 protein is CASTQTGRFGTEAFF. CDR3 bases: TGTGCCAGCACCCAAACAGGGAGATTCGGCACTGAAGCTTTCTTT.

This clone was observed once. The chain is built from TRBV27 and TRBJ2-7; perhaps TRBD1 as D (5 bases). The CDR3 totals 15 residues. V lost 3 bases and J 1 base, leaving 13 bases between the germline ends. Germline V CDR1 and CDR2: MNHEY, SMNVEV (reference sequence). CDR3 bases: TGTGCCAGCAGTTTTGGACGACAGCCTTCCTACGAGCAGTACTTC. Encoded protein: CASSFGRQPSYEQYF.

This sequence joins TRBV28 and TRBJ1-5; 7 nucleotides agree with TRBD1. V lost 4 bases, J lost 10 bases, and 10 bases stayed unmatched. The CDR3 spans 14 residues. Per the germline V gene, CDR1 is MDHEN and CDR2 is SYDVKM. The DNA for the CDR3 is TGTGCCAGCAGTTCCTCCGGGACAGCAACCCCCCAGCATTTT. Protein product: CASSSSGTATPQHF.

This clone has ten or more counts. The chain carries TRBV15 and TRBJ1-3; 8 positions match TRBD1. Germline CDR1 reads LNHNV; CDR2 reads YYDKDF (reference sequence). The CDR3 spans 16 residues. V shed 2 bases and J 0 bases; nucleotides not matched to a gene: 3. The chain's CDR3 is CATSRQGAYSGNTIYF. In DNA form, the CDR3 reads TGTGCCACCAGCAGACAGGGGGCCTACTCTGGAAACACCATATATTTT.

This chain links TRBV11-3 with TRBJ2-7; 15 nucleotides match TRBD2. The V gene end was trimmed by 0 bases and the J gene end by 6 bases; junction bases not matched to a gene: 9. Per germline, CDR1 SGHNT and CDR2 YENEEA. The CDR3 has 18 amino acids. The CDR3 loop reads CASSLEGRGLAGGREQYF. In DNA, the CDR3 is TGTGCCAGCAGCTTAGAAGGTAGAGGACTAGCGGGAGGGCGCGAGCAGTACTTC. Supplemented by reference TRBV11-3 and TRBJ2-7, the full variable domain reads EAGVVQSPRYKIIEKKQPVAFWCNPISGHNTLYWYLQNLGQGPELLIRYENEEAVDDSQLPKDRFSAERLKGVDSTLKIQPAELGDSAVYLCASSLEGRGLAGGREQYFGPGTRLTVT.

The table lists this clone with a count of one. The rearrangement links TRBV29-1 to TRBJ2-7, with TRBD1 as a possible D gene (6 bases). Trimming removed 6 bases at V and 4 bases at J, with 13 bases between. The CDR3 consists of 12 residues. CDR1 and CDR2 (germline): SQVTM, ANQGSEA. The CDR3: CSVLGQTYEQYF. Written as DNA, the CDR3 is TGCAGCGTCCTTGGACAGACGTACGAGCAGTACTTC.

The chain recombines TRBV7-9 with TRBJ1-5; TRBD1 matches 12 bases. V shed 1 base and J 6 bases; nucleotides not matched to a gene: 4. CDR1 is SEHNR, CDR2 FQNEAQ, per germline (reference sequence). The CDR3 extends over 16 amino acids. CDR3 sequence: CASSLVGGQGAQPQHF. CDR3 in DNA: TGTGCCAGCAGCTTAGTAGGGGGACAGGGGGCTCAGCCCCAGCATTTT.

This chain joins TRBV9 and TRBJ1-2; 7 bases map to TRBD1. This CDR3 has 16 residues. The V segment lost 0 bases and the J segment 5 bases; nucleotides outside the gene matches: 10. Germline V gene lookup returns CDR1 SGDLS and CDR2 YYNGEE. CDR3 residues: CASSVDPRQGTYGYTF. The CDR3 nucleotides are TGTGCCAGCAGCGTAGATCCCCGACAGGGAACTTATGGCTACACCTTC.

The V and J genes are TRBV24-1 and TRBJ2-1; 9 bases agree with TRBD1. The CDR3 covers 17 residues. Germline V CDR1 and CDR2: KGHDR, SFDVKD. J gave up 4 bases and V 4 bases, and 10 bases lay outside the gene matches. The CDR3 region is CATSDYSGTGPYNEQFF. CDR3 DNA sequence: TGTGCCACCAGTGACTACTCCGGGACAGGGCCGTACAATGAGCAGTTCTTC.

V usage is TRBV18 and J usage is TRBJ1-5, with TRBD1 matching over 8 bases. This CDR3 comprises 14 residues. V lost 6 bases, J lost 2 bases, and 3 bases stayed unmatched. The V gene's germline CDR1 is KGHSH and CDR2 LQKENI. The chain's CDR3 is CASSLGQGNQPQHF. CDR3 bases: TGTGCCAGCTCGCTGGGACAGGGCAATCAGCCCCAGCATTTT.

The V and J genes are TRBV2 and TRBJ2-5, with TRBD2 matching over 16 bases. CDR1 and CDR2 (germline): SNHLY, FYNNEI. The CDR3 is 15 residues long. With 6 bases clipped from V and 4 bases from J, the junction kept 2 bases outside the gene matches. CDR3 in amino acids: CASSGTSGRGETQYF. CDR3 DNA: TGTGCCAGCAGCGGGACTAGCGGGAGGGGAGAGACCCAGTACTTC.

The chain employs TRBV6-5 and TRBJ2-3; D not certain. Germline loops: CDR1 MNHEY, CDR2 SVGAGI. With 0 bases removed from V and 2 bases from J, the gap between germline ends came to 12 bases. This CDR3 spans 16 amino acids. CDR3 sequence (DNA): TGTGCCAGCAGTTACTCGGCGAATAACTACACAGATACGCAGTATTTT. Its translation: CASSYSANNYTDTQYF.

The chain has TRBV25-1 and TRBJ2-2; 7 bases align to TRBD2. CDR3 length: 16 residues. The germline V gene has CDR1 MGHDK and CDR2 SYGVNS. Unmatched junction bases numbered 8, after V lost 0 bases and J lost 7 bases. CDR3 loop: CASSEYRGLSRGELFF. As DNA, the CDR3 is TGTGCCAGCAGTGAATATAGGGGACTATCGCGCGGGGAGCTGTTTTTT.

This sequence joins TRBV9 and TRBJ2-6, with D uncertain. CDR3 size: 15 residues. Trimming took off 6 bases at V and 0 bases at J, with 10 bases between the two ends. Germline V gene data show CDR1 as SGDLS and CDR2 as YYNGEE. The CDR3 reads CASTPFGSGANVLTF. CDR3 in DNA: TGTGCCAGCACCCCCTTCGGCTCTGGGGCCAACGTCCTGACTTTC.

This clone has only one observation. The chain links TRBV7-2 to TRBJ2-3, with 9 bases identical to TRBD2. Per germline, CDR1 SGHTA and CDR2 FQGNSA. The CDR3 loop spans 18 amino acids. V lost 5 bases to trimming and J lost 2 bases; unmatched junction nucleotides: 14. Here the CDR3 reads CASSLLQGWTSVTDTQYF. CDR3 coding DNA: TGTGCCAGCAGCCTTCTTCAGGGCTGGACTAGCGTCACAGATACGCAGTATTTT.

V usage is TRBV5-4 and J usage is TRBJ1-2; unclear D gene. The CDR3 is 14 amino acids. V shed 1 base and J shed 3 bases, with 10 bases lying between them. In germline, CDR1 is SGHNT, CDR2 YYREEE (reference sequence). The CDR3 reads CASSLISADYGYTF. The CDR3 DNA reads as TGTGCCAGCAGCTTGATCTCAGCGGACTATGGCTACACCTTC.

This clone was counted once. A read error may produce the germline difference seen at one junction end. The chain joins TRBV6-5 to TRBJ1-2; 9 bases map to TRBD1. The CDR3 sequence is 16 residues long. Germline V lookup: CDR1 MNHEY, CDR2 SVGAGI. Here the CDR3 reads CASSYAAPGQGSRRLF. The CDR3 DNA sequence: TGTGCCAGCAGTTACGCTGCACCGGGACAGGGTAGCCGTCGGCTCTTC.

The CDR3 loop is CASSFVAGGSGYTF. In DNA, the CDR3 is TGTGCCAGCAGCTTTGTTGCCGGAGGCTCTGGCTACACCTTC. The chain employs TRBV5-4 and TRBJ1-2; D unclear. The CDR3 contains 14 residues. Germline lookup yields CDR1 SGHNT and CDR2 YYREEE (reference sequence). V gave up 2 bases and J gave up 7 bases, with 15 bases separating them.

This clone was picked up many times. V is TRBV11-3 and J is TRBJ2-1; 10 nucleotides agree with TRBD2. Germline V gene lookup returns CDR1 SGHNT and CDR2 YENEEA. J gave up 0 bases and V 2 bases, and 4 bases lay outside the gene matches. The CDR3 is 17 amino acids. For the CDR3, the DNA is TGTGCCAGCAGCTTAAGACTAGCGGGTAGCTCCTACAATGAGCAGTTCTTC. Translation: CASSLRLAGSSYNEQFF.

This chain joins TRBV5-1 and TRBJ2-5; a weak D match, TRBD2 (6 bases). This CDR3 region has 14 residues. Germline V gene data show CDR1 as SGHRS and CDR2 as YFSETQ. Trimming shortened V by 4 bases and J by 4 bases, and 14 bases separated the two germline ends. The CDR3 DNA reads as TGCGCCAGCAGCAGGGACTCGATTGTAGAGACCCAGTACTTC. Translating it yields CASSRDSIVETQYF.

The V gene is TRBV6-2 or TRBV6-3, the J gene TRBJ1-5; D is perhaps TRBD1 (6 bases). Trimming took off 5 bases at V and 6 bases at J, with 20 bases between the two ends. CDR1 MNHEY and CDR2 SVGEGT come from the germline V gene. The CDR3 runs to 16 residues. CDR3 residues: CASSPWPQEQGQPQHF. The DNA of the CDR3 is TGTGCCAGCAGTCCCTGGCCCCAGGAACAGGGTCAGCCCCAGCATTTT.

V usage is TRBV4-1 and J usage is TRBJ2-7, with 7 bases lining up with TRBD1. CDR3 length: 13 amino acids. V was clipped by 4 bases and J by 5 bases; unmatched bases: 5. The germline CDR1 and CDR2 sequences are MGHRA and YSYEKL. The CDR3 DNA reads as TGCGCCAGCAGCCGCCGACAGGGCGACGAGCAGTACTTC. This translates into CASSRRQGDEQYF.